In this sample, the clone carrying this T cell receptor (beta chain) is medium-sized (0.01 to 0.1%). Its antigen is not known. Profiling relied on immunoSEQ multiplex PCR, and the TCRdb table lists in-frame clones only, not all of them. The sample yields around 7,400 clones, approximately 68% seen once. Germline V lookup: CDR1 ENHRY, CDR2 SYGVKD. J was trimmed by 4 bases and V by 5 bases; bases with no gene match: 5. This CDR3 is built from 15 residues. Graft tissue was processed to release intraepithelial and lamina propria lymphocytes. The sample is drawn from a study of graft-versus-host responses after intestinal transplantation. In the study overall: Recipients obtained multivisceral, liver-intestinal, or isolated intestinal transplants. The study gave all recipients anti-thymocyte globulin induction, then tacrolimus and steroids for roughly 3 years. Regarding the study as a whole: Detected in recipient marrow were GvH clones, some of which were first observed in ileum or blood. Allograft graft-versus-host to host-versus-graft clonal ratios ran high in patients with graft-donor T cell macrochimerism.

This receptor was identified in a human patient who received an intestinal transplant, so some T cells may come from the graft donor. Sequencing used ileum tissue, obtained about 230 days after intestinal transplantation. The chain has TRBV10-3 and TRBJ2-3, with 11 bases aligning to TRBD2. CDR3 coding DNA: TGTGCCATCAGTACTAGCGGGGGTGAGGCAGATACGCAGTATTTT. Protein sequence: CAISTSGGEADTQYF.